A selection of T cell receptor beta chains follows, all from one sample in a study of T-cell reconstitution after alpha-beta-depleted transplantation in children. TCRdb reprocessed the PCR reads with MiXCR, giving one entry per CDR3 protein. The repertoire includes about 240,000 distinct CDR3 sequences, about 25% of them detected once, and more than 2% sits in the top ten. Here the sequenced sample was PBMCs, taken before TCRalphabeta/CD19-depleted stem cell transplant. Every receptor here comes from a girl aged 2 to 9 with Fanconi anemia, due to receive a stem cell transplant. The CDR3 runs from the conserved cysteine through the conserved F or W. The D gene is left open where the match is weak. Part of the rows lack a size; the others show once, few, many or a class for expanded clones.

d_call	v_call	clone_size	j_call	cdr3_nt	cdr3_aa
.	TRBV11-2	once	TRBJ2-2	TGTGCCAGCAGCCGTGTAGCTTCCGGGGAGCTGTTTTTT	CASSRVASGELFF
.	TRBV18	.	TRBJ2-5	TGTGCCAGCTCACCGACAGGCCGGGAGACCCAGTACTTC	CASSPTGRETQYF
.	TRBV7-7	many	TRBJ2-3	TGTGCCAGCAGCTTAGCCCTGGGAGATACGCAGTATTTT	CASSLALGDTQYF
TRBD1	TRBV20-1	.	TRBJ2-5	TGCAGTGCTAGCGGGGACAGGGATCGTAAAGAGACCCAGTACTTC	CSASGDRDRKETQYF
.	TRBV28	many	TRBJ2-7	TGTGCCAGCAGTTCATACAGGGTCTTCGAGCAGTACTTC	CASSSYRVFEQYF
.	TRBV29-1	many	TRBJ2-2	TGCAGCGGACGGAGGACCGGGGAGCTGTTTTTT	CSGRRTGELFF
TRBD2	TRBV29-1	many	TRBJ2-1	TGCAGCGTTGGACGAGCGGGAGTTACTCCATTTGAGCAGTTCTTC	CSVGRAGVTPFEQFF
TRBD2	TRBV9	.	TRBJ2-1	TGTGCCAGCAGCGAGGGGACTAGTTCGAATGAGCAGTTCTTC	CASSEGTSSNEQFF
.	TRBV20-1	many	TRBJ2-5	TGCAGTGCTAGAGATAGAGTCCAAGAGACCCAGTACTTC	CSARDRVQETQYF
TRBD2	TRBV12-5	.	TRBJ2-1	TGTGCTAGTGGCCGGGGACTAGCGGGGGGACGGTACAATGAGCAGTTCTTC	CASGRGLAGGRYNEQFF
.	TRBV11-2	few	TRBJ2-7	TGTGCCAGCAGCTTATTAGGTGACGAGCAGTACTTC	CASSLLGDEQYF
TRBD1	TRBV2	.	TRBJ2-7	TGTGCCAGCAGTGAAGGGGACAGCTCCAGCTACGAGCAGTACTTC	CASSEGDSSSYEQYF
TRBD1	TRBV29-1	few	TRBJ1-5	TGCAGCGTTTCAGGACAGGGGTTTGGTCAGCCCCAGCATTTT	CSVSGQGFGQPQHF
.	TRBV20-1	many	TRBJ2-7	TGCAGTGCTAGAATGCAGGTCTACGAGCAGTACTTC	CSARMQVYEQYF
TRBD2	TRBV29-1	many	TRBJ2-7	TGCAGCGTTGACAAAGAGGGGACTAGCGGTATCTACGAGCAGTACTTC	CSVDKEGTSGIYEQYF
TRBD1	TRBV29-1	many	TRBJ2-7	TGCAGCGTTGAAGGTGATTCGGACAGGGACGGAATCTACGAGCAGTACTTC	CSVEGDSDRDGIYEQYF
TRBD2	TRBV29-1	.	TRBJ2-3	TGCAGCGTTGAAGGAAAATGGGGGTGGATCCAAGCGGGAGTCGCAGATACGCAGTATTTT	CSVEGKWGWIQAGVADTQYF
TRBD1	TRBV6-5	few	TRBJ2-2	TGTGCCAGCAGTTATAGGACAGGGGAAACCGGGGAGCTGTTTTTT	CASSYRTGETGELFF
.	TRBV25-1	few	TRBJ2-7	TGTGCCAGCAGTGAATATTTGGGGGGGGCGAACGAGCAGTACTTC	CASSEYLGGANEQYF
.	TRBV5-1	many	TRBJ2-2	TGCGCCAGCAGCTTGGAGGTCGGGGAGCTGTTTTTT	CASSLEVGELFF
TRBD1	TRBV4-2	.	TRBJ2-3	TGTGCCAGCAGCCAAGATCCTTCTCAACAGGGGGCTTCAGATACGCAGTATTTT	CASSQDPSQQGASDTQYF
.	TRBV29-1	many	TRBJ2-7	TGCAGCGTTAATTGGTCTTACGAGCAGTACTTC	CSVNWSYEQYF
.	TRBV29-1	few	TRBJ2-1	TGCAGCGTTGCTAGTTATGAGCAGTTCTTC	CSVASYEQFF
.	TRBV15	many	TRBJ2-3	TGTGCCACCAGCAGAGATGGTGACAGCACAGATACGCAGTATTTT	CATSRDGDSTDTQYF
.	TRBV29-1	few	TRBJ2-1	TGCAGCGCTCGGGACCGCGATGAGCAGTTCTTC	CSARDRDEQFF
.	TRBV10-3	.	TRBJ2-3	TGTGCCATCAGTGAGGCGGCCCCCGATGGAGATACGCAGTATTTT	CAISEAAPDGDTQYF
.	TRBV29-1	many	TRBJ2-3	TGCAGCGTTGGGACTACCACAGATACGCAGTATTTT	CSVGTTTDTQYF
TRBD1	TRBV29-1	.	TRBJ1-1	TGCAGCGCTGCGACAGGGATCGACACTGAAGCTTTCTTT	CSAATGIDTEAFF